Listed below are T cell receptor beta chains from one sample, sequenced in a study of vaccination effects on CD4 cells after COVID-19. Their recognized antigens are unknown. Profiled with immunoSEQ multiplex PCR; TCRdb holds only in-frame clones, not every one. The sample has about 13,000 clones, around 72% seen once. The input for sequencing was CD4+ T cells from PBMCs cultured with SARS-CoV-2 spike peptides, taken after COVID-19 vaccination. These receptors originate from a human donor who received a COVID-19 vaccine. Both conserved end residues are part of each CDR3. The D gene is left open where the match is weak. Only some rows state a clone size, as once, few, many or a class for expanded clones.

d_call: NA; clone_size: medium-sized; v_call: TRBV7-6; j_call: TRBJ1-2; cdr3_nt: TGTGCCAGCAGCCGACGGACGGACCCGATGGGTGGCTACACCTTC; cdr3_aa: CASSRRTDPMGGYTF
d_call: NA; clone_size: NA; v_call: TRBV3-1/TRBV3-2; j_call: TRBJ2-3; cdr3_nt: TGTGCCAGCAGCCAAGAATCGGGGTCGCAGCGGGATACGCAGTATTTT; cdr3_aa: CASSQESGSQRDTQYF
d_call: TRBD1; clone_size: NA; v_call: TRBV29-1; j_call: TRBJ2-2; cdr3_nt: TGCAGCGTTGAAGAACCCACAGGGGGCCACGGGGAGCTGTTTTTT; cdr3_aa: CSVEEPTGGHGELFF
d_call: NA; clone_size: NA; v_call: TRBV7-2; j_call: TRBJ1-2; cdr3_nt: TGTGCCAGCAGCTTAATGGGCCAAGCTTATGGCTACACCTTC; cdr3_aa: CASSLMGQAYGYTF
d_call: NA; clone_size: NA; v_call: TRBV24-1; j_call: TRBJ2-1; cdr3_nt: TGTGCCACCAGTGCTCGGGGAGGCCGGGGGCTTTACAATGAGCAGTTCTTC; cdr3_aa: CATSARGGRGLYNEQFF
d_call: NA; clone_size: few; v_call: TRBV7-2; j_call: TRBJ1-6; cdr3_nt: TGTGCCAGCAGCCCTCAGGTCTCCTATAATTCACCCCTCCACTTT; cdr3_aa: CASSPQVSYNSPLHF
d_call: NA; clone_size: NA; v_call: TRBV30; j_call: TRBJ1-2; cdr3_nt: TGTGCCTGGAGTGTACAGGTTAACTATGGCTACACCTTC; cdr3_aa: CAWSVQVNYGYTF
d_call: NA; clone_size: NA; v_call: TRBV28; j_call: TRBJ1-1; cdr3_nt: TGTGCCAGCAGCCCCGGGGGGTCGAACACTGAAGCTTTCTTT; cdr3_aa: CASSPGGSNTEAFF
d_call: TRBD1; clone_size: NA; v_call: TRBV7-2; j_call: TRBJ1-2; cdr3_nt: TGTGCCAGCAGCAACCGACAGGGGAGATCGGACTATGGCTACACCTTC; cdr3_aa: CASSNRQGRSDYGYTF
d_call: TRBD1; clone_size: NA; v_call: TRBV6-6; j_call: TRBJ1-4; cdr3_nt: TGTGCCAGCATCGACAGGGGGGGTGAAAAACTGTTTTTT; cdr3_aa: CASIDRGGEKLFF
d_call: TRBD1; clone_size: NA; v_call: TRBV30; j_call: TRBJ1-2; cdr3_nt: TGTGCCTGGAGACAGGGGGAGTCCTATGGCTACACCTTC; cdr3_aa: CAWRQGESYGYTF
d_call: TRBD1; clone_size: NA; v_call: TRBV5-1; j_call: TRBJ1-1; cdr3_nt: TGCGCCAGCAGCTTCGACAGGGGCGACACTGAAGCTTTCTTT; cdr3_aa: CASSFDRGDTEAFF
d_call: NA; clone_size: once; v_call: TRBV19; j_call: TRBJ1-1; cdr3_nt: TGTGCCAGTAGTGTGACCGTTGCGAACACTGAAGCTTTCTTT; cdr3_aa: CASSVTVANTEAFF
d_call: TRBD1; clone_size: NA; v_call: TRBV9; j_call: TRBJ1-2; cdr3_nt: TGTGCCAGCAGCCAAGGGACAGTCGTTGGCTACACCTTC; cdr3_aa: CASSQGTVVGYTF
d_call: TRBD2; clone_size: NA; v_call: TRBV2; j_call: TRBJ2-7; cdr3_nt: TGTGCCAGCAGTGGGAGGGTTGCGGGGGGGCGAAGATACGAGCAGTACTTC; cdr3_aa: CASSGRVAGGRRYEQYF
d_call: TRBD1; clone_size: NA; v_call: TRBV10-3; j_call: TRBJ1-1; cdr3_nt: TGTGCCATCAGTGATAATTACAGGGGCACTGAAGCTTTCTTT; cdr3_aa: CAISDNYRGTEAFF
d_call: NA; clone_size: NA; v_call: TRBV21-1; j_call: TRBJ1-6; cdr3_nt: TGTGCCAGCAGCAAATGCGGGGCAGGGTCACCCCTCCACTTT; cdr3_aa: CASSKCGAGSPLHF
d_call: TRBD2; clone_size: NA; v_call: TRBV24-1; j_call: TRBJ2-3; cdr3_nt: TGTGCCACCAGTGTGGCGGGAGCCGGAGATACGCAGTATTTT; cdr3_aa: CATSVAGAGDTQYF
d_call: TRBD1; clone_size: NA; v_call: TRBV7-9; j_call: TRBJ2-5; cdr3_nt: TGTGCCAGCAGCCGGGACCCGGGACAGGGGGCCTGGGAGACCCAGTACTTC; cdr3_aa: CASSRDPGQGAWETQYF
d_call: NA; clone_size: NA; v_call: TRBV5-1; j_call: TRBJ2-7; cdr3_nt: TGCGCCAGCAGCTTGGGTAACAGGGACTACGAGCAGTACTTC; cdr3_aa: CASSLGNRDYEQYF
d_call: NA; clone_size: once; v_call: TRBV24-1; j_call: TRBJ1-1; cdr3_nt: TGTGCCACCAGGGGACAACCGAACACTGAAGCTTTCTTT; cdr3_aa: CATRGQPNTEAFF
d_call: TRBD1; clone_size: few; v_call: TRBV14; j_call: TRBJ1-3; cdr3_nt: TGTGCCAGCAGCCAAGAGCCCGCGGGACAGGGGTGGCGAAACACCATATATTTT; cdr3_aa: CASSQEPAGQGWRNTIYF
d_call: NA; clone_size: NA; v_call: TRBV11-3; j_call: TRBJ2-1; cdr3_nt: TGTGCCAGCAGCTTACAGTCCGGGAGCGCCGCGGAGCAGTTCTTC; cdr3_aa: CASSLQSGSAAEQFF
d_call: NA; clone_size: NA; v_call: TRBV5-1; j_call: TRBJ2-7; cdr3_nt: TGCGCCAGCAGCCCATTAACCAGCTACGAGCAGTACTTC; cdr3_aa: CASSPLTSYEQYF
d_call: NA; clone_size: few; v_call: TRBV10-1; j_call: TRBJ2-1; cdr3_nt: TGCGCCAGCAGACCGTTGTTTCCCGACAATGAGCAGTTCTTC; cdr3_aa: CASRPLFPDNEQFF
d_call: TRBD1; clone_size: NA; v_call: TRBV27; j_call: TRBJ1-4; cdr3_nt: TGTGCCACCCGAGCGGGACAGGGCCACGAAAAACTGTTTTTT; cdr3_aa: CATRAGQGHEKLFF
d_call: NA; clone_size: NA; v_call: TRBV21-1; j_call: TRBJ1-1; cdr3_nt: TGTGCCAGCAGCACCAGGGAGGGCTACACTGAAGCTTTCTTT; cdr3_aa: CASSTREGYTEAFF
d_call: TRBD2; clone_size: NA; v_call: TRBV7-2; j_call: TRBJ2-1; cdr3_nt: TGTGCCAGCAGCTTAGAGCGGGGGACTGAGCAGTTCTTC; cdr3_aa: CASSLERGTEQFF
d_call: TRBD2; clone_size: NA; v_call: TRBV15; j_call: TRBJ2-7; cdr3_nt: TGTGCCACCAGCAGGGTTATTCTGAGCGGGGCCTACGAGCAGTACTTC; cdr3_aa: CATSRVILSGAYEQYF
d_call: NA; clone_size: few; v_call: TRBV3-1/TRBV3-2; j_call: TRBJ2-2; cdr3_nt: TGTGCCAGCAGCCTTGATCCGAACACCGGGGAGCTGTTTTTT; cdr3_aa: CASSLDPNTGELFF
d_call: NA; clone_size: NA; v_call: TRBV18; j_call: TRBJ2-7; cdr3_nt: TGTGCCAGCTCACCACCGTCGATTTCCTACGAGCAGTACTTC; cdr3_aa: CASSPPSISYEQYF
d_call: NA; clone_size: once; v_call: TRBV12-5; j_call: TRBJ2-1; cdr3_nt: TGTGCTAGTGGTTATAGGGGGGGAGGTTACAATGAGCAGTTCTTC; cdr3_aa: CASGYRGGGYNEQFF
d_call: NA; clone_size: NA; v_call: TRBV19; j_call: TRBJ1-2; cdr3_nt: TGTGCCAGTAGGCGAAAAGGGCGGGACTATGGCTACACCTTC; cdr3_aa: CASRRKGRDYGYTF
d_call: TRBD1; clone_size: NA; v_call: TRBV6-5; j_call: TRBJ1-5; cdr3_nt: TGTGCCAGCAGACAGGGGGCCAGTCAGCCCCAGCATTTT; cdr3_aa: CASRQGASQPQHF
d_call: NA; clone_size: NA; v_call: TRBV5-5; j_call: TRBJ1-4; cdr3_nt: TGTGCCAGCAGCCGTCAGGAGTATGAAAAACTGTTTTTT; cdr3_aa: CASSRQEYEKLFF
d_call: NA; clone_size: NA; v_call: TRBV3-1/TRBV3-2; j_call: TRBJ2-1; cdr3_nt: TGTGCCAGCAGCCAGATGGTTAGCAGCCTCAATGAGCAGTTCTTC; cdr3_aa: CASSQMVSSLNEQFF
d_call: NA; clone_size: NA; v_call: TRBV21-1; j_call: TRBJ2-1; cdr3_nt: TGTGCCAGCAGCAAAGGGGCTCTTGACAATGAGCAGTTCTTC; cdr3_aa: CASSKGALDNEQFF
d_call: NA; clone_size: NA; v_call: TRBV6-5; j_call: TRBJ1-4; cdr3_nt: TGTGCCAGCAGTTACTCGGCGCAGGGGCGGGAAAAACTGTTTTTT; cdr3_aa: CASSYSAQGREKLFF
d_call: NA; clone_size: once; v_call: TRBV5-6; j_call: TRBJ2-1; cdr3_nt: TGTGCCAGCAGCTTGGCCCGAACGAGCGGCAGCAATGAGCAGTTCTTC; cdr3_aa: CASSLARTSGSNEQFF
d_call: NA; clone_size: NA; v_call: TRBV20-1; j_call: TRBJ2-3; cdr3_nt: TGCAGTGCTAGTGTTCCTTTTCCCGGCCGTGGCACAGATACGCAGTATTTT; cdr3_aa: CSASVPFPGRGTDTQYF
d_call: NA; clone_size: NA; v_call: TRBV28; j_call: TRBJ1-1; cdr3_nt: TGTGCCAGCAGTCCACAGGATATGAACACTGAAGCTTTCTTT; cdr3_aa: CASSPQDMNTEAFF